This T cell receptor (beta chain) is from a study of OX40 agonist ivuxolimab in advanced cancers. The study, taken as a whole, reports: In the expanded peripheral T cells, antigen specificity was never determined. Expanded clones tended on average to be more numerous among CD8+ T cells than CD4+.

Systemic immunosuppression or autoimmune disease history was grounds to exclude patients. Here immunoSEQ multiplex PCR was the method, and the copy in TCRdb shows in-frame clones only, minus some. The data contain 25,000 or so clones, under 90% of them singletons. This clone was seen a single time. The target antigen is unknown. This CDR3 is 12 amino acids long. V was trimmed by 1 base and J by 2 bases, leaving 4 bases between them. The germline gives CDR1 SGHNT, CDR2 YYREEE (reference sequence). The specimen comprised CD4+ or CD8+ T cells sorted from blood, sampled in a trial of the OX40 agonist ivuxolimab. This TCR derives from an adult with an advanced solid tumor such as melanoma, head and neck, liver or kidney cancer. The rearrangement links TRBV5-4 to TRBJ2-7; D not certain. CDR3 amino acids: CASSLNTYEQYF. CDR3 DNA: TGTGCCAGCAGCTTGAACACCTACGAGCAGTACTTC. Based on the CDR3 plus reference TRBV5-4 and TRBJ2-7, the full variable domain is ETGVTQSPTHLIKTRGQQVTLRCSSQSGHNTVSWYQQALGQGPQFIFQYYREEENGRGNFPPRFSGLQFPNYSSELNVNALELDDSALYLCASSLNTYEQYFGPGTRLTVT.